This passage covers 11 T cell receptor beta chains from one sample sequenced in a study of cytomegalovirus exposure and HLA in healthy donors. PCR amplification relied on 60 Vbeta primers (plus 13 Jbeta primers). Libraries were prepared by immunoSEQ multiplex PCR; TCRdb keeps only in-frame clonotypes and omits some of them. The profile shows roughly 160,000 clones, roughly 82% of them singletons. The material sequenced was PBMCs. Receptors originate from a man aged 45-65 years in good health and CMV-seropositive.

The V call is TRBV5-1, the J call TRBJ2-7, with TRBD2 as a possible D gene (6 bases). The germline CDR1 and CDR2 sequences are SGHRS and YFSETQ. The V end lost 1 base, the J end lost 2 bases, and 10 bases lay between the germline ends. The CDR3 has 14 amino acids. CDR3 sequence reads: CASSLSLAAYEQYF. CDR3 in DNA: TGCGCCAGCAGCTTGTCATTAGCGGCCTACGAGCAGTACTTC.

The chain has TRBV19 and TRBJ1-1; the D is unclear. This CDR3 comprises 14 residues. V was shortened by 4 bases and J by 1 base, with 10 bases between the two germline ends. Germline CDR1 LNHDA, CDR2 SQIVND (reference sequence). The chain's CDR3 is CASSSGVENTEAFF. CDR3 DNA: TGTGCCAGTAGTAGCGGGGTTGAGAACACTGAAGCTTTCTTT.

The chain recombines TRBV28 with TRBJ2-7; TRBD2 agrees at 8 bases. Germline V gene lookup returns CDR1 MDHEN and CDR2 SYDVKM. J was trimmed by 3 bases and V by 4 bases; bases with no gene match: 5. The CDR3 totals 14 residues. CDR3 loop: CASSSPGLVYEQYF. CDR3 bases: TGTGCCAGCAGTTCGCCGGGACTAGTCTACGAGCAGTACTTC.

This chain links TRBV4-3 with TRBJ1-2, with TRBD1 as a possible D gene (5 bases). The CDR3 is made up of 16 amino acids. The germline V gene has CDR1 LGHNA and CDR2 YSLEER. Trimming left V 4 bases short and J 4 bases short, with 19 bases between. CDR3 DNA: TGCGCCAGCAGCCCCAGTCCTTCAGGGTCGGGCTATGGCTACACCTTC. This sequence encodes CASSPSPSGSGYGYTF.

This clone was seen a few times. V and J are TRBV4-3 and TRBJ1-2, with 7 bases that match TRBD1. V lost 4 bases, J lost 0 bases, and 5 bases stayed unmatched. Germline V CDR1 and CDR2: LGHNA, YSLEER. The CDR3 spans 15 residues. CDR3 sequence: CASSLSGQSNYGYTF. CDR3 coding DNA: TGCGCCAGCAGCCTTTCGGGACAGTCTAACTATGGCTACACCTTC.

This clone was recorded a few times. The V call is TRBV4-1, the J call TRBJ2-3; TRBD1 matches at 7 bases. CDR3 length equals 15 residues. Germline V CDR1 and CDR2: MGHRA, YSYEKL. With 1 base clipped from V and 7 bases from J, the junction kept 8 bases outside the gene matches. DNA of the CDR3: TGCGCCAGCAGCCAAGGGGTACAGGGGTTAAATACGCAGTATTTT. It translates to CASSQGVQGLNTQYF.

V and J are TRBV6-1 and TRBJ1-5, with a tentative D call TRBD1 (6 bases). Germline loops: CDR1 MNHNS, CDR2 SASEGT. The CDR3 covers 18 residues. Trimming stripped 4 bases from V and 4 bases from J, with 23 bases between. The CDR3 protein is CASSGGGDTGIGNQPQHF. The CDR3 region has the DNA TGTGCCAGCAGTGGGGGAGGGGATACAGGGATCGGAAATCAGCCCCAGCATTTT.

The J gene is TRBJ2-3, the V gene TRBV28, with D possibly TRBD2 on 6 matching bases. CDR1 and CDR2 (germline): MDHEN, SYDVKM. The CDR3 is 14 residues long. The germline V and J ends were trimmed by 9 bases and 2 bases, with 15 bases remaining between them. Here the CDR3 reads CASRGGVTTDTQYF. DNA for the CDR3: TGTGCCAGTCGGGGCGGGGTGACCACAGATACGCAGTATTTT.

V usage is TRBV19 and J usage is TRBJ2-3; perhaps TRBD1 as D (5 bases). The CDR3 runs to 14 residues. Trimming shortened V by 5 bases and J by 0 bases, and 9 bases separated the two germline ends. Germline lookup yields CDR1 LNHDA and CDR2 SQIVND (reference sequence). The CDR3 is CASSLTASTDTQYF. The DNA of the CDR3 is TGTGCCAGTAGTCTGACAGCTAGCACAGATACGCAGTATTTT.

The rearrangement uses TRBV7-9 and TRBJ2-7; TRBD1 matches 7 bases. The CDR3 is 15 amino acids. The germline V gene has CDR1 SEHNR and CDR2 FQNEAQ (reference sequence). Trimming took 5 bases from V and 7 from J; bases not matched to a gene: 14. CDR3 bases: TGTGCCAGCAGCCGCCCGACAGGGAGTCCCGGAGAGCAGTACTTC. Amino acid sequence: CASSRPTGSPGEQYF. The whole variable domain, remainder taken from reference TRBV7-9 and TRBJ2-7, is DTGVSQNPRHKITKRGQNVTFRCDPISEHNRLYWYRQTLGQGPEFLTYFQNEAQLEKSRLLSDRFSAERPKGSFSTLEIQRTEQGDSAMYLCASSRPTGSPGEQYFGPGTRLTVT.

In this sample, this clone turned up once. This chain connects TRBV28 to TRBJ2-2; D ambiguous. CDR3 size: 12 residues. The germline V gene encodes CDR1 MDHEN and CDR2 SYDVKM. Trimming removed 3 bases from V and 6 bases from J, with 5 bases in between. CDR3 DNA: TGTGCCAGCAGTTTTTACTCCGGGGAGCTGTTTTTT. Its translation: CASSFYSGELFF.